This T cell receptor (beta chain) was documented in a study of shared clonotypes between healthy human individuals. Study-wide findings and caveats: Clonotype sharing among donors, it was expected, would be affected by sequencing depth. Tissues were not sampled, only blood, and their repertoires likely differ. Some clonotypes were shared by all four sorted-subset donors, while others were not shared. The non-shared ones had lower generation probabilities than the shared ones.

Generated by immunoSEQ multiplex PCR, the TCRdb table keeps only in-frame clones and is missing some. Here the sample spans roughly 1,000,000 clones, about 84% being singletons. A note on this clone: The target antigen is unknown.

All of the donors resided in Nashville, Tennessee, and each was a Caucasian adult. The receptor was derived from a man aged 18 to 29 in good health. Some clones in this sample may be carry-over from other donors' samples. Sequenced input: memory CD4+ T cells from PBMCs. Subset noted: CD45RA-negative fraction.

The CDR3 protein is CASSLDYRTNEQFF. Here the CDR3 DNA reads TGTGCCAGCAGCTTGGACTACCGTACAAATGAGCAGTTCTTC. This chain links TRBV11-2 with TRBJ2-1, with a possible D match to TRBD2 (6 bases). The V and J ends lost 3 bases and 7 bases respectively, with 13 bases between them. This CDR3 is built from 14 residues. From germline, CDR1 is SGHAT and CDR2 FQNNGV.